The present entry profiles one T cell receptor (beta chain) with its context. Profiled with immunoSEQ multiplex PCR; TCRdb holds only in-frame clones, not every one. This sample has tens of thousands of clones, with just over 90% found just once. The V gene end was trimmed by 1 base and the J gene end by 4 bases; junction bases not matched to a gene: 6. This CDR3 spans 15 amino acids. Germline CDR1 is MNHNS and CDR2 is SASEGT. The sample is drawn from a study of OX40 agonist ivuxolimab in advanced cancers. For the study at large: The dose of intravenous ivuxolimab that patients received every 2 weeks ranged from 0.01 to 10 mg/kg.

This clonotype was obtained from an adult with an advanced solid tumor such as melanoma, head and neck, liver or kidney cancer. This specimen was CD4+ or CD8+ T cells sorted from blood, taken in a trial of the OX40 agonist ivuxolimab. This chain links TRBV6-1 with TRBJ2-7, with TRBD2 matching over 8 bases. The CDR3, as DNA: TGTGCCAGCAGTGAAGAGCGAGCGGGAGTTTACGAGCAGTACTTC. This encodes CASSEERAGVYEQYF.